A single sample is the source of the 3 T cell receptor beta chains below, sequenced in a study of blood T cell repertoires in COVID-19. This table comes from immunoSEQ multiplex PCR, and its TCRdb copy is limited to in-frame clones, with some not included. Of under 150,000 clones listed, roughly 90% are singletons. The sequenced sample was peripheral blood. The origin of the receptors is a man aged 45-65 years with active or convalescent COVID-19.

The chain is built from TRBV7-8 and TRBJ2-5; D might be TRBD1 (5 bases). Germline V gene data show CDR1 as SGHVS and CDR2 as FQNEAQ. There are 14 residues in the CDR3. The ends were cut back, 3 bases at V and 1 base at J, with 9 bases in the middle. The CDR3, as DNA: TGTGCCAGCAGCTTTAATAGGGGCCAAGAGACCCAGTACTTC. Translation gives CASSFNRGQETQYF.

The rearrangement joins TRBV24-1 to TRBJ2-3, with TRBD2 as a possible D gene (5 bases). The V and J ends lost 3 bases and 2 bases respectively, with 17 bases between them. The CDR3 is 17 residues long. Germline V CDR1 and CDR2: KGHDR, SFDVKD. The CDR3 DNA reads TGTGCCACCAGTGATCGCATACTAGGAGATCCCACAGATACGCAGTATTTT. Residues: CATSDRILGDPTDTQYF.

V usage is TRBV5-4 and J usage is TRBJ2-2; 14 bases fit TRBD2. CDR3 length equals 17 residues. Per germline, CDR1 SGHNT and CDR2 YYREEE (reference sequence). The V segment lost 2 bases and the J segment 6 bases; nucleotides outside the gene matches: 6. CDR3 sequence (DNA): TGTGCCAGCAGCTTCCGGACTAGCGGGGGGCATCCCGGGGAGCTGTTTTTT. It translates to CASSFRTSGGHPGELFF. The variable domain in full, completed from reference TRBV5-4 and TRBJ2-2, reads ETGVTQSPTHLIKTRGQQVTLRCSSQSGHNTVSWYQQALGQGPQFIFQYYREEENGRGNFPPRFSGLQFPNYSSELNVNALELDDSALYLCASSFRTSGGHPGELFFGEGSRLTVL.